The clone carrying this TCR beta chain was counted ten times or more. Germline CDR1 reads MNHNS; CDR2 reads SASEGT. Trimming pared 2 bases from V and 7 bases from J, leaving 15 bases between. CDR3 length equals 16 residues. Using its own MiXCR run on the 5' RACE reads, TCRdb lists one record per CDR3 protein. This sample has 84,000 or so distinct CDR3 sequences; around a tenth occur once, and the top ten carry under 2%. The data derive from a study of neurological immune-mediated disorders. This TCR derives from a man between 40 and 49 years old in good health. The sequenced sample was PBMCs. The chain couples TRBV6-1 to TRBJ1-6; D perhaps matches TRBD1 (6 bases). The CDR3 DNA is TGTGCCAGCAGTGAATTACAGGGCCTGGGGAATTCACCCCTCCACTTT. It translates to CASSELQGLGNSPLHF.